The rows below give T cell receptor beta chains drawn from one sample of a study of blood T cell repertoires in COVID-19. The assay was immunoSEQ multiplex PCR, and TCRdb's table has in-frame clones only and misses some. The table shows 34,000 or so clones, with over 75% occurring only once. The sample was peripheral blood. The receptor set was obtained from a man between 60 and 75 years old with active COVID-19. The conserved cysteine and the conserved F or W are not part of the CDR3 here. The order of the fields is V gene, D gene, J gene, CDR3 protein. D genes are given only for firm matches.

>TRBV4-1|TRBD1|TRBJ1-1
ASSQDFGTGVSQAF
>TRBV12-5|TRBD1|TRBJ2-7
ASSRTGGAEQY
>TRBV27|TRBD1|TRBJ2-2
ASSSWTGGDTGELF
>TRBV5-1|TRBD1|TRBJ2-7
ASSLDRGYEQY
>TRBV5-4|TRBD2|TRBJ2-3
ASSLGYSGRSTQY
>TRBV4-1|-|TRBJ2-5
ASSQESPTRGTQY
>TRBV5-4|-|TRBJ2-3
ASTPREKNTDTQY
>TRBV28|TRBD2|TRBJ2-1
ASSLLGTRGERMFYNEQF
>TRBV29-1|-|TRBJ2-3
SVADNTIRTQY
>TRBV10-3|-|TRBJ1-2
AISEAQANYGYT
>TRBV24-1|-|TRBJ2-6
ATSDPDGLSGANVLT
>TRBV3-1/TRBV3-2|-|TRBJ2-1
ASSRGTVRF
>TRBV6-5|-|TRBJ2-7
ASSPLYEQY
>TRBV19|-|TRBJ2-3
ASSIVLAGTDTQY
>TRBV6-4|-|TRBJ2-3
ASKVAASTDTQY
>TRBV7-9|-|TRBJ2-7
ASSSPTAPDSEQY
>TRBV5-1|-|TRBJ2-5
ASSFSQQETQY
>TRBV7-3|TRBD2|TRBJ2-3
ASSLTSGRATDTQY
>TRBV27|-|TRBJ2-3
ASSLELGTDTQY
>TRBV7-9|TRBD1|TRBJ1-3
ASSSGQPRLTGNTIY
>TRBV11-2|-|TRBJ2-3
ASSPELVPDTQY
>TRBV18|-|TRBJ1-5
ASSPLRGPRPQH
>TRBV4-2|TRBD2|TRBJ2-1
ASSNPGEGFYNEQF
>TRBV4-1|TRBD1|TRBJ2-3
ASSQDLGQGRTDTQY
>TRBV28|-|TRBJ2-1
ASSLSQFRGPKGGNEQF
>TRBV7-8|TRBD2|TRBJ2-3
ASTGLAGSTDTQY
>TRBV12-5|TRBD1|TRBJ1-3
ASGLVKTGTGAVGGNTIY
>TRBV19|-|TRBJ2-4
ASSDLQGPIAKNIQY